The 29 T cell receptor beta chains below were found in one sample sequenced in a study of cytomegalovirus exposure and HLA in healthy donors. PCR was performed using 60 Vbeta and 13 Jbeta primers. Clones were read by immunoSEQ multiplex PCR, and TCRdb kept only the in-frame ones, dropping some. The repertoire holds some 130,000 clones, with just under 90% as singletons. The specimen was PBMCs. The receptor source for this set is a woman in her twenties or thirties in good health and CMV-seronegative.

The J gene is TRBJ1-5, the V gene TRBV27, with 7 bases that match TRBD1. V lost 4 bases and J lost 7; bases outside the gene matches: 7. The germline V gene encodes CDR1 MNHEY and CDR2 SMNVEV (reference sequence). This CDR3 is 14 amino acids long. The CDR3 DNA is TGTGCCAGCAGTTCCCTGACAGGGCAACAGCCCCAGCATTTT. As protein: CASSSLTGQQPQHF.

The rearrangement links TRBV19 to TRBJ1-1, with 7 positions matching TRBD1. The CDR3 is made up of 20 amino acids. CDR1 is LNHDA, CDR2 SQIVND, per germline (reference sequence). V was pared by 4 bases and J by 1 base, with 21 bases of the junction left unmatched. CDR3: CASSTSRGRVPHYPNTEAFF. The DNA for the CDR3 is TGTGCCAGTAGTACATCGAGGGGGCGAGTGCCTCACTATCCGAACACTGAAGCTTTCTTT.

The chain recombines TRBV7-2 with TRBJ1-1; a possible D gene is TRBD1 (5 bases). The CDR3 consists of 14 residues. The V gene lost 5 bases and the J gene lost 0 bases, with 10 bases spanning the gap. Germline lookup yields CDR1 SGHTA and CDR2 FQGNSA. The DNA of the CDR3 is TGTGCCAGCAGCGTAGACAGTATGAACACTGAAGCTTTCTTT. The encoded protein is CASSVDSMNTEAFF.

Comments on this clone: One end of the junction fails to match germline, which may point to a read error. This chain uses TRBV5-4 with TRBJ2-3; 9 bases match TRBD2. CDR1 SGHNT and CDR2 YYREEE come from the germline V gene (reference sequence). CDR3 length: 12 amino acids. CDR3 in amino acids: CASSLASGVMDF. The CDR3 DNA follows: TGTGCCAGCAGCTTGGCTAGCGGGGTCATGGATTTT.

This clone came up once. V usage is TRBV7-9 and J usage is TRBJ2-5; 12 nucleotides align to TRBD2. This CDR3 contains 16 residues. Germline trimming cut 2 bases from V and 4 bases from J; bases unmatched to any gene: 5. Germline assignment: CDR1 SEHNR and CDR2 FQNEAQ (reference sequence). CDR3 protein: CASSLPTSGSLETQYF. The CDR3 DNA follows: TGTGCCAGCAGCTTACCGACTAGCGGGAGTTTAGAGACCCAGTACTTC. Full variable domain (outside the CDR3, taken from reference TRBV7-9 and TRBJ2-5): DTGVSQNPRHKITKRGQNVTFRCDPISEHNRLYWYRQTLGQGPEFLTYFQNEAQLEKSRLLSDRFSAERPKGSFSTLEIQRTEQGDSAMYLCASSLPTSGSLETQYFGPGTRLLVL.

The chain uses TRBV28 and TRBJ2-7; D gene unclear. CDR3 size: 14 residues. Trimming shortened V by 6 bases and J by 1 base, and 13 bases separated the two germline ends. The germline gives CDR1 MDHEN, CDR2 SYDVKM. The chain's CDR3 is CASSHPAGSYEQYF. For the CDR3, the DNA is TGTGCCAGCAGCCACCCCGCCGGTTCCTACGAGCAGTACTTC.

The CDR3 coding sequence is TGTGCCAGCTCACCACTGACAGGGAATTTACCCCGGTCAAGAAACACCATATATTTT. This gives the protein CASSPLTGNLPRSRNTIYF. The chain joins TRBV18 to TRBJ1-3, with 7 bases fitting TRBD1. This CDR3 is 19 amino acids long. V dropped 1 base and J dropped 5; count of bases not matched to a gene: 17. CDR1 KGHSH and CDR2 LQKENI come from the germline V gene.

This clone appeared once. The chain recombines TRBV5-1 with TRBJ1-2; D is undetermined. Trimming pared 2 bases from V and 8 bases from J, leaving 13 bases between. The CDR3 covers 13 residues. From germline, CDR1 is SGHRS and CDR2 YFSETQ. The CDR3 reads CASSLPEVGGYTF. The CDR3, as DNA: TGCGCCAGCAGCTTACCAGAAGTCGGGGGCTACACCTTC.

This CDR3 is CASSHWDTLYEQYF. In nucleotides, the CDR3 is TGTGCCAGCAGCCATTGGGACACGCTTTACGAGCAGTACTTC. This chain connects TRBV11-2 to TRBJ2-7; a possible D gene is TRBD1 (6 bases). Per germline, CDR1 SGHAT and CDR2 FQNNGV. Between the trimmed V and J ends, which lost 5 bases and 4 bases, there was a span of 15 bases. This CDR3 is built from 14 residues.

This sequence joins TRBV7-6 and TRBJ2-1, with D uncertain. Trimming took off 5 bases at V and 5 bases at J, with 16 bases between the two ends. Germline V gene data show CDR1 as SGHVS and CDR2 as FNYEAQ. The CDR3 is 15 residues long. CDR3 in amino acids: CASSQQAESNNEQFF. The CDR3 DNA reads TGTGCCAGCAGCCAGCAGGCTGAATCCAACAATGAGCAGTTCTTC.

This rearrangement joins TRBV18 to TRBJ1-4; 8 nucleotides match TRBD1. Losses at the gene ends were 3 bases for V and 4 bases for J; bases not matched to a gene: 4. Germline loops: CDR1 KGHSH, CDR2 LQKENI. This CDR3 contains 15 residues. CDR3 bases: TGTGCCAGCTCACCTCGGACAGGGAATAATGAAAAACTGTTTTTT. This sequence encodes CASSPRTGNNEKLFF.

In this sample, this clone turned up a few times. The V and J genes are TRBV5-1 and TRBJ1-1; D unresolved. Trimming removed 0 bases at V and 0 bases at J, with 6 bases between. CDR3 length: 14 residues. Per the germline V gene, CDR1 is SGHRS and CDR2 is YFSETQ. The CDR3 here is CASSLGRVNTEAFF. In DNA, the CDR3 is TGCGCCAGCAGCTTGGGACGGGTGAACACTGAAGCTTTCTTT.

This chain joins TRBV28 and TRBJ2-7; 10 nucleotides match TRBD1. CDR1 and CDR2 from the germline V gene are MDHEN and SYDVKM. V gave up 6 bases and J gave up 7 bases; unmatched junction bases: 6. This CDR3 region has 13 residues. In DNA, the CDR3 is TGTGCCAGCAGGGCAACGGACAGGGGGGAGCAGTACTTC. This translates into CASRATDRGEQYF.

V and J are TRBV6-1 and TRBJ2-7; 14 positions match TRBD2. Germline V gene sequence: CDR1 MNHNS, CDR2 SASEGT. The trim removed 2 bases at V and 5 bases at J, leaving 23 bases unmatched. The CDR3 extends over 22 amino acids. CDR3 sequence reads: CASSEWLKSRLAGGPWTHEQYF. For the CDR3, the DNA is TGTGCCAGCAGTGAATGGTTGAAGTCGAGACTAGCGGGAGGGCCTTGGACACACGAGCAGTACTTC.

The rearrangement links TRBV5-4 to TRBJ2-7, with a weak D call TRBD1 (5 bases). Germline CDR1 and CDR2: SGHNT and YYREEE (reference sequence). The CDR3 length is 14 residues. V was cut by 1 base and J by 5 bases, with 13 bases left in between. In DNA form, the CDR3 reads TGTGCCAGCAGCTTGAGGGGTTTGGGCCACGAGCAGTACTTC. This sequence encodes CASSLRGLGHEQYF.

As to this clone: This sample includes further DNA sequences coding for the same CDR3. The rearrangement joins TRBV15 to TRBJ2-2; D possibly corresponds to TRBD1 (6 bases). CDR1 and CDR2 from the germline V gene are LNHNV and YYDKDF (reference sequence). CDR3 length: 14 amino acids. V dropped 0 bases and J dropped 6 bases, with 8 bases sitting between them. CDR3 bases: TGTGCCACCAGCAGAGACAGGGGCCCCGGGGAGCTGTTTTTT. This codes for CATSRDRGPGELFF.

The V call is TRBV5-6, the J call TRBJ1-4; D possibly corresponds to TRBD1 (6 bases). The CDR3 consists of 16 residues. Germline V gives CDR1 SGHDT, CDR2 YYEEEE. Deletions cut 3 bases from V and 6 bases from J, with 18 bases between. In DNA, the CDR3 is TGTGCCAGCAGCTCCTACAGGGTTCTTTACGATGAAAAACTGTTTTTT. This sequence encodes CASSSYRVLYDEKLFF. Using reference TRBV5-6 and TRBJ1-4 for the parts outside the CDR3, the full variable domain is DAGVTQSPTHLIKTRGQQVTLRCSPKSGHDTVSWYQQALGQGPQFIFQYYEEEERQRGNFPDRFSGHQFPNYSSELNVNALLLGDSALYLCASSSYRVLYDEKLFFGSGTQLSVL.

The chain combines TRBV6-5 with TRBJ2-5; D is ambiguous. Germline CDR1 is MNHEY and CDR2 is SVGAGI. Trimming took off 6 bases at V and 2 bases at J, with 16 bases between the two ends. The CDR3 is made up of 15 amino acids. The CDR3 sequence is CASRPDIWAQETQYF. The CDR3 DNA reads TGTGCCAGCAGACCTGACATTTGGGCACAAGAGACCCAGTACTTC.

This rearrangement joins TRBV4-1 to TRBJ1-2; 7 bases match TRBD1. This CDR3 comprises 15 residues. CDR1 is MGHRA, CDR2 YSYEKL, per germline. V trimming: 0 bases; J trimming: 2 bases; junction bases outside the gene matches: 3. The CDR3 bases are TGCGCCAGCAGCCAAGAAGGGACAGTAAACTATGGCTACACCTTC. Translated: CASSQEGTVNYGYTF.

This chain links TRBV29-1 with TRBJ2-7, with D tentatively TRBD1 (6 bases). CDR1 and CDR2 from the germline V gene are SQVTM and ANQGSEA. The CDR3 sequence is 14 residues long. V gave up 1 base and J gave up 3 bases, with 13 bases separating them. In DNA form, the CDR3 reads TGCAGCGTTGAAGGGACGGGACACGTCTACGAGCAGTACTTC. Amino acid sequence: CSVEGTGHVYEQYF.

The V call is TRBV6-5, the J call TRBJ1-2; 9 bases match TRBD1. Germline V gene data show CDR1 as MNHEY and CDR2 as SVGAGI. The CDR3 totals 15 residues. After removal of 6 bases from V and 4 bases from J, the junction contained 9 bases not matched to a gene. The CDR3 nucleotides read TGTGCCAGCAGCCGAACGGGACAGGGAAGCTATGGCTACACCTTC. Residues: CASSRTGQGSYGYTF.

V usage is TRBV30 and J usage is TRBJ1-4; D ambiguous. With 4 bases removed from V and 3 bases from J, the gap between germline ends came to 6 bases. Looked up from germline, CDR1 is GTSNPN and CDR2 is SVGIG (reference sequence). The CDR3 contains 12 residues. This CDR3 is CAWNSANEKLFF. CDR3 in DNA: TGTGCCTGGAACTCGGCTAATGAAAAACTGTTTTTT.

V is TRBV4-1 and J is TRBJ2-7, with D perhaps matching TRBD1 (6 bases). Trimming left V 0 bases short and J 1 base short, with 19 bases between. CDR3 length: 18 amino acids. The germline V gene has CDR1 MGHRA and CDR2 YSYEKL. The CDR3 reads CASSQDRGLGLGSYEQYF. CDR3 nucleotides: TGCGCCAGCAGCCAAGACAGGGGTTTAGGGTTGGGTTCCTACGAGCAGTACTTC.

The genes are TRBV7-9 and TRBJ2-3; TRBD2 agrees at 13 bases. Germline V gene data show CDR1 as SEHNR and CDR2 as FQNEAQ (reference sequence). CDR3 size: 16 residues. Trimming at V came to 7 bases and at J to 6 bases, leaving 10 bases not matched to a gene. CDR3 in amino acids: CASTILAGGQGDTQYF. CDR3 bases: TGTGCCAGCACCATACTAGCGGGGGGGCAGGGGGATACGCAGTATTTT.

The CDR3 sequence is CASSGGQGAYGYTF. The CDR3 coding sequence is TGTGCCAGCAGCGGGGGACAGGGGGCATATGGCTACACCTTC. The J gene is TRBJ1-2, the V gene TRBV5-4; 12 bases agree with TRBD1. Trimming cost V 4 bases and J 5 bases; bases outside gene matches: 3. Germline V gives CDR1 SGHNT, CDR2 YYREEE (reference sequence). This CDR3 comprises 14 residues.

Here the CDR3 reads CASSLDRGKLYGYTF. The DNA for the CDR3 is TGTGCCAGCAGCTTAGACAGGGGGAAGCTCTATGGCTACACCTTC. The chain carries TRBV28 and TRBJ1-2, with TRBD1 matching over 9 bases. Germline CDR1 is MDHEN and CDR2 is SYDVKM. With 6 bases clipped from V and 4 bases from J, the junction kept 9 bases outside the gene matches. The CDR3 loop spans 15 amino acids.

The chain combines TRBV28 with TRBJ2-7; 9 bases agree with TRBD1. After removal of 5 bases from V and 5 bases from J, the junction contained 4 bases not matched to a gene. Germline CDR1 and CDR2: MDHEN and SYDVKM. This CDR3 region has 13 residues. The CDR3 loop is CASSPGQGHEQYF. The CDR3 DNA sequence: TGTGCCAGCAGTCCCGGACAGGGGCACGAGCAGTACTTC. Full variable domain (remainder filled in from reference TRBV28 and TRBJ2-7): DVKVTQSSRYLVKRTGEKVFLECVQDMDHENMFWYRQDPGLGLRLIYFSYDVKMKEKGDIPEGYSVSREKKERFSLILESASTNQTSMYLCASSPGQGHEQYFGPGTRLTVT.

The genes are TRBV11-1 and TRBJ2-7; D is possibly TRBD1 (5 bases). Germline values: CDR1 SGHAT, CDR2 FQDESV (reference sequence). V was shortened by 3 bases and J by 5 bases, with 14 bases between the two germline ends. This CDR3 spans 14 amino acids. The DNA of the CDR3 is TGTGCCAGCAGCTTGCAACAGGCGAAGGACGAGCAGTACTTC. It is translated as CASSLQQAKDEQYF.

The rearrangement uses TRBV7-2 and TRBJ2-7; TRBD1 matches at 9 bases. Trimming took 1 base from V and 6 from J; bases not matched to a gene: 7. Germline V gene sequence: CDR1 SGHTA, CDR2 FQGNSA. The CDR3 is 15 residues long. This CDR3 is CASSLGGTGTIEQYF. In DNA, the CDR3 is TGTGCCAGCAGCTTAGGGGGGACAGGGACCATCGAGCAGTACTTC.